This T cell receptor (beta chain) came from a study of T cell responses to AZD1222 COVID-19 vaccine (dated by TCRdb to about 2021). In terms of the full investigation: TCR sequencing was performed for 230 to 250 trial participants, of whom about 200 were given two doses of AZD1222 and some 26 were given two doses of MenACWY control vaccine. Trial participants were enrolled by age into 18-55, 56-69 and 70-plus year subgroups, with roughly 150, 30 and 60 TCR-sequenced participants respectively. The paper's findings and limits, for the study overall: Because no day 14 peak-response samples were available, repertoires were characterized only after the peak T cell response. Conclusions about previously exposed vaccinees are limited, since just five or six AZD1222 recipients were seropositive for SARS-CoV-2 at baseline. Nearly half of unique spike-specific TCRs reportedly recognized epitopes outside regions mutated in the B.1.351 and B.1.1.7 variants. Most participants were white British and females outnumbered males, and the authors suggested that clonal diversity may have been underestimated. In the small 56-69-year group, the increase in depth fell short of significance, most likely because of low power. After two AZD1222 doses, spike-specific TCR breadth and depth were significantly higher than at day 0 and than in MenACWY recipients. CD4 TCRs associated with the vaccine covered the entire spike protein, and the dominant responses were in regions 160-218 and 743-854.

As for this clone: The specificity of this receptor is unknown. No base quality information exists; no much larger clone differs at one position.

The intended sense of this specimen's time point label: baseline before first vaccination. Explained via the paper, the treatment or condition label denotes: meningococcal conjugate vaccine given as trial control. Vaccinee samples came from UK trials COV001 and COV002, including a single-blind randomized controlled phase 2/3 trial of AZD1222 (ChAdOx1 nCoV-19) in healthy adults. For TCRbeta chain sequencing, PBMC samples were collected from trial participants at day 0 and at day 28 after the second dose. The CDR3 regions of human TCRbeta chains were subjected to immunosequencing. On the authors' methods: TCRs in the repertoires were matched against a reference library of SARS-CoV-2-specific TCRs that had been generated with the MIRA antigen-specificity platform. Breadth was defined as the fraction of unique TCRs that were SARS-CoV-2-associated, and depth was defined as the fraction of total T cells that were SARS-CoV-2-associated. Using the MIRA data, each spike-specific TCR was assigned both to the spike region to which the TCR was reactive and to a CD4 or CD8 class. Log10-transformed breadth and depth values were compared by one-way ANOVA with Sidak's multiple comparisons tests. The source is immuneACCESS, and TCRdb retained only in-frame sequences with V and J called. Part of the clones is not carried over; for the studies checked, unresolved V genes explain less than half of this, and the remainder is unexplained. V and J calls and clone size follow that table, whereas D and trimming were derived from the DNA. This sample is represented by 95,000 to 120,000 clones; roughly 87% of them were singletons. The top ten constitute approximately 3.1% of the sample.

Counted from cysteine to phenylalanine, this CDR3 has 15 amino acids. The CDR3 DNA has 45 bases and is translated from base 1. The junction shows trimming of 0 bases on V and 8 bases on J, plus 17 bases between the germline ends. The germline V gene gives CDR1 as SGHTS and CDR2 as YDEGEE. The sample was peripheral blood, taken on day 0 of MenACWY control vaccination. The source of this sequence is an adult in good health. This chain joins TRBV5-8 to TRBJ1-2, with the identity of the D gene unclear. The nucleotides read TGTGCCAGCAGCTTGGTCCCGGGAGGTTCTATGGGCTACACCTTC. This translates into CASSLVPGGSMGYTF.